The 8 T cell receptor beta chains below come from one sample, sequenced in a study of blood T cell repertoires in COVID-19. Method: immunoSEQ multiplex PCR; TCRdb's copy keeps in-frame clones and lacks some. The sample holds 180,000 or so clones; about 86% are singletons and the top ten take approximately 11%. The material sequenced was peripheral blood. These receptor sequences come from a woman aged 55-70 years with COVID-19, enrolled during active disease.

J is TRBJ2-1 and V is TRBV4-3, with TRBD2 matching over 10 bases. Germline values: CDR1 LGHNA, CDR2 YSLEER. The CDR3 length is 17 residues. The junction had 4 bases not matched to a gene; V was cut back by 1 base and J by 1 base. The chain's CDR3 is CASSQAPSGSSYNEQFF. CDR3 bases: TGCGCCAGCAGCCAAGCTCCTAGCGGGAGTTCCTACAATGAGCAGTTCTTC.

The chain uses TRBV30 and TRBJ1-3; no definite D call. The ends were cut back, 0 bases at V and 1 base at J, with 7 bases in the middle. The CDR3 is 14 residues long. Germline CDR1 GTSNPN, CDR2 SVGIG (reference sequence). CDR3 residues: CAWSVGRSGNTIYF. CDR3 DNA sequence: TGTGCCTGGAGTGTGGGGAGGTCTGGAAACACCATATATTTT.

This chain connects TRBV5-1 to TRBJ2-7; tentatively, D is TRBD1 (6 bases). The CDR3 has 15 amino acids. The germline V gene encodes CDR1 SGHRS and CDR2 YFSETQ. The V gene lost 2 bases and the J gene lost 2 bases, with 14 bases spanning the gap. CDR3 amino acids: CASSFRTGSTYEQYF. DNA for the CDR3: TGCGCCAGCAGCTTCCGCACAGGGAGCACCTACGAGCAGTACTTC.

This chain connects TRBV6-1 to TRBJ1-5, with D unclear. With 2 bases removed from V and 7 bases from J, the gap between germline ends came to 15 bases. The germline CDR1 and CDR2 sequences are MNHNS and SASEGT. This CDR3 is 15 amino acids long. The CDR3 coding sequence is TGTGCCAGCAGTGAAATGGGTGGGCGGGCCCAGCCCCAGCATTTT. Translation gives CASSEMGGRAQPQHF.

The CDR3 loop is CASSSYRKTGNTGELFF. The CDR3 DNA sequence: TGTGCCAGCAGTTCTTACCGGAAGACGGGAAACACCGGGGAGCTGTTTTTT. The V gene is TRBV28, the J gene TRBJ2-2; possibly TRBD2 for D (5 bases). The CDR3 loop spans 17 amino acids. The germline gives CDR1 MDHEN, CDR2 SYDVKM. The V gene lost 4 bases and the J gene lost 2 bases, with 17 bases spanning the gap. Full variable domain (missing parts from reference TRBV28 and TRBJ2-2): DVKVTQSSRYLVKRTGEKVFLECVQDMDHENMFWYRQDPGLGLRLIYFSYDVKMKEKGDIPEGYSVSREKKERFSLILESASTNQTSMYLCASSSYRKTGNTGELFFGEGSRLTVL.

V usage is TRBV27 and J usage is TRBJ1-1; D remains ambiguous. CDR1 is MNHEY, CDR2 SMNVEV, per germline (reference sequence). The V end lost 5 bases, the J end lost 0 bases, and 19 bases lay between the germline ends. The CDR3 contains 17 residues. As DNA, the CDR3 is TGTGCCAGCAGTCCATGGTACGGCGGAGTTATGAACACTGAAGCTTTCTTT. Its translation is CASSPWYGGVMNTEAFF.

The rearrangement joins TRBV24-1 to TRBJ2-1; 8 bases agree with TRBD2. This CDR3 is built from 15 residues. The J segment lost 8 bases and the V segment lost 0 bases, leaving 5 bases of the junction unmatched. CDR1 KGHDR and CDR2 SFDVKD come from the germline V gene. The CDR3, as DNA: TGTGCCACCAGTGATTTGGCGGGAGCGGGGGATGAGCAGTTCTTC. Protein: CATSDLAGAGDEQFF.

The V call is TRBV2, the J call TRBJ1-4; no clear D. The germline gives CDR1 SNHLY, CDR2 FYNNEI. The CDR3 consists of 14 residues. V lost 3 bases to trimming and J lost 7 bases, with 12 bases between them. DNA for the CDR3: TGTGCCAGCAGTGACCCCAGCGGCGGTGAAAAACTGTTTTTT. It encodes CASSDPSGGEKLFF. Based on the CDR3 plus reference TRBV2 and TRBJ1-4, the full variable domain is EPEVTQTPSHQVTQMGQEVILRCVPISNHLYFYWYRQILGQKVEFLVSFYNNEISEKSEIFDDQFSVERPDGSNFTLKIRSTKLEDSAMYFCASSDPSGGEKLFFGSGTQLSVL.